This TCR beta chain derives from a study of cytomegalovirus exposure and HLA in healthy donors. Overall study context: Samples from HLA-typed donors yielded about 86 million unique TCRs in an early data release.

General observations from the study: As a later analysis showed, a missense DCLRE1C variant was linked to trimming of TCR beta V- and J-genes. Solely CMV serostatus was available to characterize immune exposure. At a 0.05 false discovery rate, a later analysis found some 18,000 TCR beta sequences to be associated with HLA alleles.

Per the germline V gene, CDR1 is MNHEY and CDR2 is SMNVEV (reference sequence). Trimming stripped 5 bases from V and 3 bases from J, with 17 bases between. This CDR3 is built from 16 residues. Concerning this clone: Its target is not known.

This PCR relied on a set of 60 Vbeta primers and 13 Jbeta primers. Assay used: immunoSEQ multiplex PCR; TCRdb lists only in-frame clones, some missing. This sample has about 160,000 clones; approximately 78% occur once, and the top ten carry approximately 2.4%. Sample: PBMCs. This sequence was found in a male donor in good health and CMV-seronegative. The rearrangement uses TRBV27 and TRBJ2-1; D perhaps matches TRBD1 (6 bases). CDR3 amino acids: CASSGSSFRGYNEQFF. As DNA, the CDR3 is TGTGCCAGCAGTGGGTCTAGTTTCAGGGGCTACAATGAGCAGTTCTTC.